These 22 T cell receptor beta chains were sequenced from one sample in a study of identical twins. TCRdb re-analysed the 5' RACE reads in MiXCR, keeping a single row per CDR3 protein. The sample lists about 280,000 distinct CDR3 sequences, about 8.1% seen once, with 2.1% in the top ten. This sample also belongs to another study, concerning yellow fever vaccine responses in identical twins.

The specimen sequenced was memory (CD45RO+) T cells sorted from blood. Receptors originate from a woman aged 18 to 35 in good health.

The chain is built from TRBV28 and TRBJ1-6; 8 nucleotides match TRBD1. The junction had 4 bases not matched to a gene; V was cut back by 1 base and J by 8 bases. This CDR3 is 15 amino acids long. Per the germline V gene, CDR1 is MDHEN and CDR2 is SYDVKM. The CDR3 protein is CASSLSQGAYSPLHF. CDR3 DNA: TGTGCCAGCAGTTTATCTCAGGGGGCTTATTCACCCCTCCACTTT.

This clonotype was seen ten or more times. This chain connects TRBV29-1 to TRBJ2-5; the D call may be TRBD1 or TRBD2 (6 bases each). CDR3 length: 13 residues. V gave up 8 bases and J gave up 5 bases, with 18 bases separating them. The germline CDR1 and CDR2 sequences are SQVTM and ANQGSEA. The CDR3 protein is CSSFLGGRETQYF. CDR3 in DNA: TGCAGCTCCTTCCTAGGGGGGAGGGAGACCCAGTACTTC.

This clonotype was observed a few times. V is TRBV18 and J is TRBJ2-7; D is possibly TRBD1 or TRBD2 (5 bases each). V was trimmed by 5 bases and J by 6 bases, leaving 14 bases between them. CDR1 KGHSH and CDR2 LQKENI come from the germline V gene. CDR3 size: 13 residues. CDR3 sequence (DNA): TGTGCCAGCTCAGGTGGCAGGGACGGCGAGCAGTACTTC. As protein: CASSGGRDGEQYF.

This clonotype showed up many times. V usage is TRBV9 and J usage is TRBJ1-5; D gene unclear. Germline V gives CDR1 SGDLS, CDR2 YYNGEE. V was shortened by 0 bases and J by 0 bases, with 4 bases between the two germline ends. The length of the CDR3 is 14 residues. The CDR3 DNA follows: TGTGCCAGCAGCGTAGGGTATAGCAATCAGCCCCAGCATTTT. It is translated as CASSVGYSNQPQHF.

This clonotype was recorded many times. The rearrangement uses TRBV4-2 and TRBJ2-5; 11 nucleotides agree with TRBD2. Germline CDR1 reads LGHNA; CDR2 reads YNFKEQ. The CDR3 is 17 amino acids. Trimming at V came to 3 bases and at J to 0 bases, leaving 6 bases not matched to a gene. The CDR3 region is CASSHRLAGGYQETQYF. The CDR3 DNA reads TGTGCCAGCAGCCATCGATTAGCGGGGGGGTACCAAGAGACCCAGTACTTC.

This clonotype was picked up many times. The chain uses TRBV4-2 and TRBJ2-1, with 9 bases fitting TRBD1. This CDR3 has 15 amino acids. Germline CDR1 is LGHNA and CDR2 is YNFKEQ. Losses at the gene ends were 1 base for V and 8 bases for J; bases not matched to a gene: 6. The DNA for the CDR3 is TGTGCCAGCAGCCAAGGGGGGACAGGGCTCGATGAGCAGTTCTTC. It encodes CASSQGGTGLDEQFF.

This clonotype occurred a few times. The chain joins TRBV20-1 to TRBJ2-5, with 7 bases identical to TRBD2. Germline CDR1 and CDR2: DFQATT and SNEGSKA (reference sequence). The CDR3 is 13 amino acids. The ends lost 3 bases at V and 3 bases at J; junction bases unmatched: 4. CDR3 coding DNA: TGCAGTGCTAGGCGGACTAGTAAAGAGACCCAGTACTTC. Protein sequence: CSARRTSKETQYF.

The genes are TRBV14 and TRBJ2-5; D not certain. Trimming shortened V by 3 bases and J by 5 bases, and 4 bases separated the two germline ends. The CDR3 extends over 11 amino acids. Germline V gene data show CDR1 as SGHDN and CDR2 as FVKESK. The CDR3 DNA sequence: TGTGCCAGCAGCCAGACGGAGACCCAGTACTTC. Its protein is CASSQTETQYF.

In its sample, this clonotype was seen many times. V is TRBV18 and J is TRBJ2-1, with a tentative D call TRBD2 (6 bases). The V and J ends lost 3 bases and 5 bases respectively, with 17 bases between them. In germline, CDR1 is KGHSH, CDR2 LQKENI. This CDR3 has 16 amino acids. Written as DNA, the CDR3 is TGTGCCAGCTCACCCGTTATGGGGACTTTAAACAATGAGCAGTTCTTC. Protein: CASSPVMGTLNNEQFF.

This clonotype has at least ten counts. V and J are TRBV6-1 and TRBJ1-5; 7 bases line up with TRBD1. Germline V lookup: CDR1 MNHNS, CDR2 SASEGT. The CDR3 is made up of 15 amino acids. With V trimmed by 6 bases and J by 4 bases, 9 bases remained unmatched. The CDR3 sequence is CASRRDRSFNQPQHF. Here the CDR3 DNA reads TGTGCCAGCAGAAGGGACAGATCATTTAATCAGCCCCAGCATTTT.

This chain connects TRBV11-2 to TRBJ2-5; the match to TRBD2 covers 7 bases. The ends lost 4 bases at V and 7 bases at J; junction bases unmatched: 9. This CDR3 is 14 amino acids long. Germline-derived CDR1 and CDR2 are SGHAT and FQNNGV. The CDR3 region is CASSSGGMVRTQYF. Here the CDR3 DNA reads TGTGCCAGCAGCTCCGGGGGGATGGTTAGGACCCAGTACTTC.

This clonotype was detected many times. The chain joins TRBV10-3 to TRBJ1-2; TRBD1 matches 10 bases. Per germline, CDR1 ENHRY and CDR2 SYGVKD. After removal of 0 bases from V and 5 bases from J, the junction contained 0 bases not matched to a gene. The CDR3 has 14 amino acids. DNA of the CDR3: TGTGCCATCAGTGAGTCGGACAGGGGGTATGGCTACACCTTC. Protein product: CAISESDRGYGYTF.

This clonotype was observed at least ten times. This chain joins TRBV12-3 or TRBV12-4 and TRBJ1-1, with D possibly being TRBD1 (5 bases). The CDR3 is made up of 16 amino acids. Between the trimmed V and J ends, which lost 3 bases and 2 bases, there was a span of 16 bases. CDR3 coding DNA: TGTGCCAGCAGTTTTCCACCCGCCACAGGAAACACTGAAGCTTTCTTT. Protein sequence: CASSFPPATGNTEAFF.

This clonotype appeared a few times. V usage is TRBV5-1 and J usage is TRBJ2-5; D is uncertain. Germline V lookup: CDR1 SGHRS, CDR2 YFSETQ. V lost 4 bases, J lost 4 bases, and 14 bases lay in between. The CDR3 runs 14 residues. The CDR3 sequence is CASSLQNGGETQYF. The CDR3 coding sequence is TGCGCCAGCAGCCTCCAGAATGGCGGAGAGACCCAGTACTTC.

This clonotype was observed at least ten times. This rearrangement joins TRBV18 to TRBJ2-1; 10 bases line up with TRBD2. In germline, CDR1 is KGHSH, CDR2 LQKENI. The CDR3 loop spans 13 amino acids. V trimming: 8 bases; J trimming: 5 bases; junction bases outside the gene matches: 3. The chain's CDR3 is CASTGTSDNEQFF. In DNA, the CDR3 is TGTGCCAGCACCGGGACTAGCGACAATGAGCAGTTCTTC.

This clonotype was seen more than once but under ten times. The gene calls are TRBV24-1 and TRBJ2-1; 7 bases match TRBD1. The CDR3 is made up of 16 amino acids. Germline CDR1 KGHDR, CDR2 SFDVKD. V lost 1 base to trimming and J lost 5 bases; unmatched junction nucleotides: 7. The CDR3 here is CATSDLVRQGNNEQFF. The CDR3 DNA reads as TGTGCCACCAGTGATTTAGTGAGACAGGGAAACAATGAGCAGTTCTTC.

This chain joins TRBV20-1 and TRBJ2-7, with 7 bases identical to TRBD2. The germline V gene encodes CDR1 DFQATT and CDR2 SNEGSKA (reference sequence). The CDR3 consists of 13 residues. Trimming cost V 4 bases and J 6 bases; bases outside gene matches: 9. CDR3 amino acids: CSATGLGGGEQYF. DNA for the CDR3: TGCAGTGCTACAGGACTAGGAGGAGGCGAGCAGTACTTC.

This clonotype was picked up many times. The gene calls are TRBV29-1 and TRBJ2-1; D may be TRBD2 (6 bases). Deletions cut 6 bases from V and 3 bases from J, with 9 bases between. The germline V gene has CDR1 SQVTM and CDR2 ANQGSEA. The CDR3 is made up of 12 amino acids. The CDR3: CSVAGFYNEQFF. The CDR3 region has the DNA TGCAGCGTGGCGGGATTCTACAATGAGCAGTTCTTC.

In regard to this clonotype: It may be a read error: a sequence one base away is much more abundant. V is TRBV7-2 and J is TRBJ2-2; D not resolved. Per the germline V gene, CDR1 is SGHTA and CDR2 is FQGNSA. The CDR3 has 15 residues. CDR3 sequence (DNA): TGTGCCAGCAGCTTACGAGGTGGCCACACCGGGCAGCTGTTTTTT. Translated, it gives CASSLRGGHTGQLFF.

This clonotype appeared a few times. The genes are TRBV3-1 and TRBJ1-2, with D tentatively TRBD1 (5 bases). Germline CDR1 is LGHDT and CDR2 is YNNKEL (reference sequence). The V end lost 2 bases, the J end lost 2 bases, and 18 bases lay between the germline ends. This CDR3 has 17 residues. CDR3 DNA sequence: TGTGCCAGCAGCCAAAATTCTGGTTCGGCAGGGAACTATGGCTACACCTTC. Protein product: CASSQNSGSAGNYGYTF.

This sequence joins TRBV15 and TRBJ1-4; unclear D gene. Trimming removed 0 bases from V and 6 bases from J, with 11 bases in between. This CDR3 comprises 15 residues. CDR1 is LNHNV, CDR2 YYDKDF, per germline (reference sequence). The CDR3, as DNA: TGTGCCACCAGCAGAGACTTGGAAGGATATGAAAAACTGTTTTTT. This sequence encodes CATSRDLEGYEKLFF. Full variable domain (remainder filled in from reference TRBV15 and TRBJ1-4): DAMVIQNPRYQVTQFGKPVTLSCSQTLNHNVMYWYQQKSSQAPKLLFHYYDKDFNNEADTPDNFQSRRPNTSFCFLDIRSPGLGDTAMYLCATSRDLEGYEKLFFGSGTQLSVL.

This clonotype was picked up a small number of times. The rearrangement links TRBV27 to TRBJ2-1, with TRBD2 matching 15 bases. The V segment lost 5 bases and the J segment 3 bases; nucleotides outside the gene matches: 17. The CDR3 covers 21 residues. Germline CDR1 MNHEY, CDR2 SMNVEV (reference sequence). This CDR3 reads CASSPLRTSGRGPGGYNEQFF. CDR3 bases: TGTGCCAGCAGTCCACTAAGGACTAGCGGGAGGGGCCCTGGGGGCTACAATGAGCAGTTCTTC.